Presented here are 3 T cell receptor beta chains from one specimen sequenced in a study of cytotoxic CD8 clonotypes in ibrutinib-treated CLL. Data came from immunoSEQ multiplex PCR; TCRdb stores just in-frame clones and leaves some out. Counted here are over 200,000 clones, about 75% occurring once; the ten biggest clones make up around 5.9%. Sequenced material: PBMCs, taken after 12 months of ibrutinib treatment. These receptor sequences come from a human donor with chronic lymphocytic leukemia.

The chain combines TRBV5-5 with TRBJ2-3; 10 nucleotides agree with TRBD2. The V segment lost 2 bases and the J segment 3 bases; nucleotides outside the gene matches: 6. Germline V CDR1 and CDR2: SGHKS, YYEKEE (reference sequence). The CDR3 is 16 amino acids. CDR3 sequence (DNA): TGTGCCAGCAGCTTATCCGGGACTAGCGCTACAGATACGCAGTATTTT. This codes for CASSLSGTSATDTQYF.

The rearrangement joins TRBV30 to TRBJ1-6; maybe TRBD1 (6 bases). Trimming left V 1 base short and J 6 bases short, with 7 bases between. CDR3 length: 13 amino acids. From germline, CDR1 is GTSNPN and CDR2 SVGIG (reference sequence). The CDR3 reads CAWSGQVNSPLHF. The CDR3 DNA sequence: TGTGCCTGGAGTGGACAGGTTAATTCACCCCTCCACTTT.

The rearrangement joins TRBV5-5 to TRBJ2-3; 9 bases map to TRBD2. The CDR3 consists of 15 residues. Trimming removed 0 bases from V and 6 bases from J; junction bases left unmatched: 5. Germline-derived CDR1 and CDR2 are SGHKS and YYEKEE (reference sequence). The CDR3 protein is CASSLEREVMDTQYF. CDR3 in DNA: TGTGCCAGCAGCTTGGAGCGGGAGGTCATGGATACGCAGTATTTT.